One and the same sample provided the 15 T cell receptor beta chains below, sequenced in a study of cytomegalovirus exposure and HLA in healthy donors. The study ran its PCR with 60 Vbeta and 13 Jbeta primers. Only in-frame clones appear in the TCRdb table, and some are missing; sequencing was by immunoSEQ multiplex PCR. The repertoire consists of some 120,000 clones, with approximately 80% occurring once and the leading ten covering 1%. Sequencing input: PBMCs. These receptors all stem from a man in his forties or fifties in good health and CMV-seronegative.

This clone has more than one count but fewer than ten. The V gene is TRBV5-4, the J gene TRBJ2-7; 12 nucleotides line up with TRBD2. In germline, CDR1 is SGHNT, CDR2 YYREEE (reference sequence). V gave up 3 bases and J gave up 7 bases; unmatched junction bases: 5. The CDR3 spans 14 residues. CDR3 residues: CASSSTSGSWEQYF. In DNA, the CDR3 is TGTGCCAGCAGCTCGACTAGCGGGAGCTGGGAGCAGTACTTC.

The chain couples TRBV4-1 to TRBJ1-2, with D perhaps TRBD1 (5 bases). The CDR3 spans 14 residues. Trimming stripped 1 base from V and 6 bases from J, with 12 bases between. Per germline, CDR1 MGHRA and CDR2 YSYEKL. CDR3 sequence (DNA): TGCGCCAGCAGCCAAGTACAGGCCTTTGATGGCTACACCTTC. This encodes CASSQVQAFDGYTF.

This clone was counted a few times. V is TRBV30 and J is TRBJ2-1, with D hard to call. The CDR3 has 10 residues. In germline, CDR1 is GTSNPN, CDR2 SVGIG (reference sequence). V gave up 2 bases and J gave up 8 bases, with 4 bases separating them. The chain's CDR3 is CAWSSDEQFF. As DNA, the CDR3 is TGTGCCTGGAGTTCTGATGAGCAGTTCTTC. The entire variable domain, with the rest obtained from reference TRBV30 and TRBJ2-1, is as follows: SQTIHQWPATLVQPVGSPLSLECTVEGTSNPNLYWYRQAAGRGLQLLFYSVGIGQISSEVPQNLSASRPQDRQFILSSKKLLLSDSGFYLCAWSSDEQFFGPGTRLTVL.

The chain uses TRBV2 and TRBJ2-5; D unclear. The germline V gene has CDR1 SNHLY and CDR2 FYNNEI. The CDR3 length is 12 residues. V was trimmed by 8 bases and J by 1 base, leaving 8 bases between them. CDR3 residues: CASAEAQETQYF. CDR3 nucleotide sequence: TGTGCCAGCGCCGAAGCCCAAGAGACCCAGTACTTC.

The CDR3 nucleotides are TGTGCCAGCAGCCCCCGTCGGCGGTCGAACACTGAAGCTTTCTTT. It yields the protein CASSPRRRSNTEAFF. The chain links TRBV9 to TRBJ1-1; D not certain. CDR1 and CDR2 from the germline V gene are SGDLS and YYNGEE. V dropped 4 bases and J dropped 1 base, with 14 bases sitting between them. The CDR3 sequence is 15 residues long.

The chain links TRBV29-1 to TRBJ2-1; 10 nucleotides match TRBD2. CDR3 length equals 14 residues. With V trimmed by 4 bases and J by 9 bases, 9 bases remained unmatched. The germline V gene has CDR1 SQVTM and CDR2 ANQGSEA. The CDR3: CSVAVLAGGSEQFF. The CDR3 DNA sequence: TGCAGCGTTGCGGTGTTAGCGGGAGGTAGTGAGCAGTTCTTC.

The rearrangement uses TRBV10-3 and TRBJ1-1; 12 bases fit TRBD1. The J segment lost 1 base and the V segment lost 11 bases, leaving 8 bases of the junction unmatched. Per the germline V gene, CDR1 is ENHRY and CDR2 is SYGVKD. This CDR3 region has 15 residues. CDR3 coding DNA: TGTGCCGCTACCGGGACAGGGGGCCCGAACACTGAAGCTTTCTTT. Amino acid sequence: CAATGTGGPNTEAFF.

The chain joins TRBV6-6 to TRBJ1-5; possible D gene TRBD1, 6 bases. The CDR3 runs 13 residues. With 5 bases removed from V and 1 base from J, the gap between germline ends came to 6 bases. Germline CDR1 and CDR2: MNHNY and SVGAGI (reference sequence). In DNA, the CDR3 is TGTGCCAGCAGTACAGGGAGCAATCAGCCCCAGCATTTT. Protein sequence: CASSTGSNQPQHF.

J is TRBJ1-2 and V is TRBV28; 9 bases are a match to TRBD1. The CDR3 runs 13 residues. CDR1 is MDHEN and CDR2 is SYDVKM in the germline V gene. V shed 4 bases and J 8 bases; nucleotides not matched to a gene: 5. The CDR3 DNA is TGTGCCAGCAGTTCGGGACAGGGAGAGGGCTACACCTTC. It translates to CASSSGQGEGYTF.

The CDR3, as DNA: TGTGCCAGCAGTCGGGGGGTCTACGAGCAGTACTTC. Translating it yields CASSRGVYEQYF. The J gene is TRBJ2-7, the V gene TRBV6-6, with TRBD2 matching over 7 bases. The V segment lost 5 bases and the J segment 3 bases; nucleotides outside the gene matches: 1. Per germline, CDR1 MNHNY and CDR2 SVGAGI (reference sequence). CDR3 length: 12 amino acids.

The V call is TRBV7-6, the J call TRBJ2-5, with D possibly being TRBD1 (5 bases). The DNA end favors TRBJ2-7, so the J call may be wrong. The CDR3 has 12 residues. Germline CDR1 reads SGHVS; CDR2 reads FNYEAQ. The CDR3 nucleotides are TGTGCCAGCAGCGAGGACACCTACGAGCAGTACTTC. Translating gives CASSEDTYEQYF.

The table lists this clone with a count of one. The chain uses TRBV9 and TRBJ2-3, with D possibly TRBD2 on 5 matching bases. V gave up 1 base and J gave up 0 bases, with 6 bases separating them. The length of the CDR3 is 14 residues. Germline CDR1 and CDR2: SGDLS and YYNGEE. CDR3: CASSVRGSTDTQYF. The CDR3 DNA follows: TGTGCCAGCAGCGTACGGGGTAGCACAGATACGCAGTATTTT.

The CDR3 DNA follows: TGTGCCAGCAGCTTAGGTGCTGGAAACAGTCAGTTCTTC. Amino acid sequence: CASSLGAGNSQFF. The V call is TRBV7-9, the J call TRBJ2-1, with unresolved D. Trimming pared 1 base from V and 13 bases from J, leaving 14 bases between. Germline V CDR1 and CDR2: SEHNR, FQNEAQ (reference sequence). The CDR3 totals 13 residues.

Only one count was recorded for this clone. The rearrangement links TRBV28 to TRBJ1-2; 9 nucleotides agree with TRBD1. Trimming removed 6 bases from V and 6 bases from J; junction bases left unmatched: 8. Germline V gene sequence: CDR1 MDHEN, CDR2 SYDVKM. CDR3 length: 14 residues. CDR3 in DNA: TGTGCCAGCAGACCGGGACAGGGAACCGATGGCTACACCTTC. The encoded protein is CASRPGQGTDGYTF.

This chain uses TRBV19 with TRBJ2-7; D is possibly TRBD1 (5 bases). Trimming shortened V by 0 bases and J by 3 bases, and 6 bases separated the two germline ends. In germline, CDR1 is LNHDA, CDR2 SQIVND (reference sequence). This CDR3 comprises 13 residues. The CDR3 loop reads CASSIDRGYEQYF. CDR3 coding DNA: TGTGCCAGTAGTATAGATAGGGGCTACGAGCAGTACTTC. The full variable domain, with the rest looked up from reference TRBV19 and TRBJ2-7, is DGGITQSPKYLFRKEGQNVTLSCEQNLNHDAMYWYRQDPGQGLRLIYYSQIVNDFQKGDIAEGYSVSREKKESFPLTVTSAQKNPTAFYLCASSIDRGYEQYFGPGTRLTVT.